This T cell receptor beta chain originates from a study of beta chain features in type 1 diabetes. Study information: Age, gender and cell yields were similar between patients and healthy donors.

This clone was seen more than once but under ten times. The antigen is unknown. Study-wide findings and caveats: Possible PCR preference for shorter templates applied equally to patients and controls.

The CDR3 totals 16 residues. Trimming took 2 bases from V and 9 from J; bases not matched to a gene: 11. The germline CDR1 and CDR2 sequences are SGHAT and FQNNGV. As every portion of the isolated RNA was reverse transcribed, the sequencing read expressed TCRB transcripts. Assay: immunoSEQ multiplex PCR; the TCRdb copy retains only in-frame clones and omits some. The data show roughly 230,000 clones, with 9.6% seen just once and under 0.035% held by the top ten. This receptor was obtained from a woman under 30 in good health. The sample consisted of naive CD4+ T cells from blood. The V and J genes are TRBV11-2 and TRBJ2-1, with TRBD2 matching 9 bases. The CDR3 DNA follows: TGTGCCAGCAGCTTATCGGATAGCGGGAGATTGACTGAGCAGTTCTTC. Protein: CASSLSDSGRLTEQFF.